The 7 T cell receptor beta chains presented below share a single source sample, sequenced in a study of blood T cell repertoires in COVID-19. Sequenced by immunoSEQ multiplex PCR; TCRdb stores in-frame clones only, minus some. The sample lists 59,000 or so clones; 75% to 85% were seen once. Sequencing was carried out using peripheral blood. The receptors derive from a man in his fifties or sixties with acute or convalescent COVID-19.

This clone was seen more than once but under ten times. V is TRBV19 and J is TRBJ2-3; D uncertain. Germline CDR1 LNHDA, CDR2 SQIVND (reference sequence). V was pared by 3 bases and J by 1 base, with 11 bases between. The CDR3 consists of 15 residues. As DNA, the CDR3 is TGTGCCAGTAGTATGTTCAACTCCCGCACAGATACGCAGTATTTT. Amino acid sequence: CASSMFNSRTDTQYF.

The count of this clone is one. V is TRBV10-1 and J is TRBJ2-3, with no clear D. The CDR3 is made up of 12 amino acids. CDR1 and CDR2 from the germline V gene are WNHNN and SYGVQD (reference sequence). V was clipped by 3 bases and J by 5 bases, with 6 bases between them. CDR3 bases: TGCGCCAGCAGTGATTATAAAGATACGCAGTATTTT. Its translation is CASSDYKDTQYF.

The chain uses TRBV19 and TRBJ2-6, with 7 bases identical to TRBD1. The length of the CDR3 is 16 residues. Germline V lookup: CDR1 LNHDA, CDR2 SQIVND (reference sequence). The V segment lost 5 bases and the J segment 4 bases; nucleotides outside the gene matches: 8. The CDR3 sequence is CASSPGQVAGANVLTF. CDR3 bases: TGTGCCAGTAGTCCCGGACAGGTGGCAGGGGCCAACGTCCTGACTTTC.

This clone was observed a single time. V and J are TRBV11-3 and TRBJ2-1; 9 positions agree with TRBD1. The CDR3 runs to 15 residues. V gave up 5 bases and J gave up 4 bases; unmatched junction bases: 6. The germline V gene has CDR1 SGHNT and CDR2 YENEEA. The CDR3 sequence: CASSNDRGSYNEQFF. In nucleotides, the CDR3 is TGTGCCAGCAGCAACGACAGGGGGAGTTACAATGAGCAGTTCTTC.

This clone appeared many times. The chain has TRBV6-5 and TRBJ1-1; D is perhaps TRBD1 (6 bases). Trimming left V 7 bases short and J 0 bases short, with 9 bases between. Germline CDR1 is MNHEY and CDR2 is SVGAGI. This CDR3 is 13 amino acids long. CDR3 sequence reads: CASNRELNTEAFF. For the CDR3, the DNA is TGTGCCAGCAACAGGGAACTGAACACTGAAGCTTTCTTT.

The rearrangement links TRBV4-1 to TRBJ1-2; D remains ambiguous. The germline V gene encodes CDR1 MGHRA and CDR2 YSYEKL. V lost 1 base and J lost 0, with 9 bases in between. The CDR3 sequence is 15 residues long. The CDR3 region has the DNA TGCGCCAGCAGCCAAGTAACCGGTTCTAACTATGGCTACACCTTC. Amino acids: CASSQVTGSNYGYTF.

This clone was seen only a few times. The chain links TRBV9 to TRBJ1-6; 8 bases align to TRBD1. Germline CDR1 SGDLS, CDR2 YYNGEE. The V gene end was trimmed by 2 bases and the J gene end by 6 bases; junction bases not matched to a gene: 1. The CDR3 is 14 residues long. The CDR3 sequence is CASSVGTGNSPLHF. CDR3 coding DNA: TGTGCCAGCAGCGTCGGGACAGGTAATTCACCCCTCCACTTT.